The clone carrying this T cell receptor (beta chain) was found a few times. Its matching antigen is unknown. This entry comes from a study of blood T cells in healthy people across ages. Findings of the study overall: Higher diversity, along with more naive CD4+ cells, distinguished long-lived donors from aged donors.

Combining a sample-barcoded 5' primer with a J-beta primer mix, a second PCR ran for about 7 to 11 cycles. TCRdb processed the 5' RACE reads anew with MiXCR; each CDR3 protein has one entry. The sample has roughly 1,000,000 distinct CDR3 sequences, around 27% seen once. The data also belong to a second study, concerning T cells of mothers and their children. From that second work: The second PCR used the M1S primer, and this primer added sample barcodes and 2-4 random nucleotides. From each mother came over 9.5 million TCR beta CDR3 reads, and from each child came approximately 2.8 million.

The material sequenced was blood. The receptor was isolated from a girl aged 2-10 years in good health.

In DNA, the CDR3 is TGCAGCGTCGACCATCTAGCGGGAGGGTTAAATGAGCAGTTCTTC. It yields the protein CSVDHLAGGLNEQFF. This chain links TRBV29-1 with TRBJ2-1; TRBD2 matches at 12 bases. Trimming removed 6 bases from V and 7 bases from J; junction bases left unmatched: 10. Per germline, CDR1 SQVTM and CDR2 ANQGSEA. The CDR3 has 15 amino acids.